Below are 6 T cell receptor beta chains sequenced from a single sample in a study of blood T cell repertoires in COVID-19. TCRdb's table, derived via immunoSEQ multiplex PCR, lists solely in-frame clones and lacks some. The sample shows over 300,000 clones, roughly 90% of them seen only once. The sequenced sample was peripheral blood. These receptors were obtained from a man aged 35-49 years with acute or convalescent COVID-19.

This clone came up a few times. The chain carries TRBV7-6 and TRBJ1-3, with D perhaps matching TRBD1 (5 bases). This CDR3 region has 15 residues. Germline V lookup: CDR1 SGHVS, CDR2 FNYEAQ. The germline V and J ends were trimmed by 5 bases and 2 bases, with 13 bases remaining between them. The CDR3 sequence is CASSALGATGNTIYF. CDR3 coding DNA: TGTGCCAGCAGCGCCCTAGGGGCGACTGGAAACACCATATATTTT.

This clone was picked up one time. CDR3 protein: CASNYGNGYGYTF. CDR3 sequence (DNA): TGTGCCAGCAACTACGGAAATGGGTATGGCTACACCTTC. This sequence joins TRBV11-2 and TRBJ1-2; D unresolved. CDR1 is SGHAT, CDR2 FQNNGV, per germline. V lost 7 bases, J lost 5 bases, and 14 bases lay in between. CDR3 size: 13 residues. Together with reference TRBV11-2 and TRBJ1-2, the CDR3 gives the full variable domain: EAGVAQSPRYKIIEKRQSVAFWCNPISGHATLYWYQQILGQGPKLLIQFQNNGVVDDSQLPKDRFSAERLKGVDSTLKIQPAKLEDSAVYLCASNYGNGYGYTFGSGTRLTVV.

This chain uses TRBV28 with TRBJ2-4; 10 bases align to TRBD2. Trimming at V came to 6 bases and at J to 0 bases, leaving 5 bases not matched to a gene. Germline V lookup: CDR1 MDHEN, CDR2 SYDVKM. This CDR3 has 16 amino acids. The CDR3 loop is CASRLAGALAKNIQYF. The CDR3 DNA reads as TGTGCCAGCAGGCTAGCGGGAGCCCTAGCCAAAAACATTCAGTACTTC.

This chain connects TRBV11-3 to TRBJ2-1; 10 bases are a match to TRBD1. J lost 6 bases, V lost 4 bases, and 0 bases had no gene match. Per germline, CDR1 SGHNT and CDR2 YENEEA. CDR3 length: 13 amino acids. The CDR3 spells CASSWDRGNEQFF. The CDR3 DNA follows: TGTGCCAGCAGCTGGGACAGGGGCAATGAGCAGTTCTTC. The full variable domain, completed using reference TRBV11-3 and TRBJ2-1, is EAGVVQSPRYKIIEKKQPVAFWCNPISGHNTLYWYLQNLGQGPELLIRYENEEAVDDSQLPKDRFSAERLKGVDSTLKIQPAELGDSAVYLCASSWDRGNEQFFGPGTRLTVL.

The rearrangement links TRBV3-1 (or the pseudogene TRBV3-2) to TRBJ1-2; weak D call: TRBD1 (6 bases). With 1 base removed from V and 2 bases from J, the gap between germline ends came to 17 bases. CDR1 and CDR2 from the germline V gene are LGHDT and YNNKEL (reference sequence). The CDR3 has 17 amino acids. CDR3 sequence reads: CASSQGGPFGKNYGYTF. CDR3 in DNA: TGTGCCAGCAGCCAAGGGGGGCCCTTCGGGAAAAACTATGGCTACACCTTC.

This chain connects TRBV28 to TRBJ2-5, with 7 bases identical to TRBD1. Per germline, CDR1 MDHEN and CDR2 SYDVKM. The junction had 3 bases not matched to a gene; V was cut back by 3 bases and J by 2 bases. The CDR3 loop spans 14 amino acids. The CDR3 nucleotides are TGTGCCAGCAGTTTGGGACAGTCTCAAGAGACCCAGTACTTC. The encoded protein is CASSLGQSQETQYF. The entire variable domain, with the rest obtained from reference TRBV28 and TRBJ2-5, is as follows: DVKVTQSSRYLVKRTGEKVFLECVQDMDHENMFWYRQDPGLGLRLIYFSYDVKMKEKGDIPEGYSVSREKKERFSLILESASTNQTSMYLCASSLGQSQETQYFGPGTRLLVL.